This TCR beta chain stems from a study of blood T cell repertoires in COVID-19. Recruitment covered about 26 US areas and drew participants whose ages spanned about 18 to 95 years. Recovered status in Cohort 3 required two negative PCRs, clearance, or symptom resolution. Method: immunoSEQ multiplex PCR; TCRdb's copy keeps in-frame clones and lacks some. The sample lists about 260,000 clones, approximately 90% seen once, with under 3.5% in the top ten. Looked up from germline, CDR1 is GTSNPN and CDR2 is SVGIG (reference sequence). Trimming cost V 0 bases and J 4 bases, with 13 bases left between them. The CDR3 runs 16 residues.

Source material: PBMCs or T cells enriched from blood (not recorded which). The rearrangement uses TRBV30 and TRBJ2-6; D may be TRBD2 (5 bases). This TCR came from a woman aged 45-60 years who had recovered from COVID-19. CDR3 nucleotide sequence: TGTGCCTGGAGTGTAAGTAGGGAGTCGGGGGCCAACGTCCTGACTTTC. Translation: CAWSVSRESGANVLTF. The whole variable domain, filled in from reference TRBV30 and TRBJ2-6, reads SQTIHQWPATLVQPVGSPLSLECTVEGTSNPNLYWYRQAAGRGLQLLFYSVGIGQISSEVPQNLSASRPQDRQFILSSKKLLLSDSGFYLCAWSVSRESGANVLTFGAGSRLTVL.